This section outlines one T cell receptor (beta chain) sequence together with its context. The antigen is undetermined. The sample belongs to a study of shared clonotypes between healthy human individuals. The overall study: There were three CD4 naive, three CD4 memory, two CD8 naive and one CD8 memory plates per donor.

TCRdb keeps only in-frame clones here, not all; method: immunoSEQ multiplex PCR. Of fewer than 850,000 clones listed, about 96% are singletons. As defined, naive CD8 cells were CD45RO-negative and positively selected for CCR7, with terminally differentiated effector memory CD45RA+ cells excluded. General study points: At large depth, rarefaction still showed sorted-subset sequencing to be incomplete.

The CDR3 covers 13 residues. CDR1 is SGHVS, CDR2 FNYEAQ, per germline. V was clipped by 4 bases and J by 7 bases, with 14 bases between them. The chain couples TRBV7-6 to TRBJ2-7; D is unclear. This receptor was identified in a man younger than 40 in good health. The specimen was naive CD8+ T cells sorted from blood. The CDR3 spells CASSWFTDREQYF. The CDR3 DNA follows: TGTGCCAGCAGCTGGTTTACAGATAGGGAGCAGTACTTC.